What follows are 9 T cell receptor beta chains derived from one specimen sequenced in a study of blood T cells in healthy people across ages. For the second PCR, which ran for about 7 to 11 cycles, a sample-barcoded 5' primer and a J-beta primer mix were used. Each CDR3 protein gets one entry after TCRdb re-called the 5' RACE reads with MiXCR. The table shows about 930,000 distinct CDR3 sequences, with under 35% occurring only once. These data were also reused for a study on T cells of mothers and their children.

The sample comprised blood. These receptors originate from a woman aged 40-49 years in good health.

Only a few counts were recorded for this clonotype. V usage is TRBV4-2 and J usage is TRBJ2-6; D is uncertain. This CDR3 contains 16 residues. CDR1 is LGHNA, CDR2 YNFKEQ, per germline. V lost 3 bases to trimming and J lost 0 bases, with 9 bases between them. CDR3 amino acids: CASSQPSSSGANVLTF. The CDR3 DNA is TGTGCCAGCAGCCAGCCTTCCAGCTCTGGGGCCAACGTCCTGACTTTC.

V gene TRBV20-1 combines with J gene TRBJ2-1; 9 positions match TRBD2. The germline gives CDR1 DFQATT, CDR2 SNEGSKA (reference sequence). The CDR3 has 16 residues. J was trimmed by 9 bases and V by 6 bases; bases with no gene match: 18. In DNA, the CDR3 is TGCAGTGCCCCCGATAGGGAGCGGGGGGCTGGTATTGAGCAGTTCTTC. Amino acid sequence: CSAPDRERGAGIEQFF.

Many counts were recorded for this clonotype. This chain uses TRBV20-1 with TRBJ2-7; 10 nucleotides agree with TRBD2. This CDR3 has 15 amino acids. Germline values: CDR1 DFQATT, CDR2 SNEGSKA (reference sequence). The ends lost 0 bases at V and 7 bases at J; junction bases unmatched: 9. The CDR3 reads CSARDQASGGSEQYF. CDR3 bases: TGCAGTGCTAGAGATCAGGCTAGCGGGGGATCGGAGCAGTACTTC.

This chain joins TRBV3-1 and TRBJ2-4, with D perhaps matching TRBD2 (6 bases). The DNA end lines up better with TRBJ2-5; the J call may be wrong. Germline V gene data show CDR1 as LGHDT and CDR2 as YNNKEL (reference sequence). The CDR3 is made up of 14 amino acids. The DNA of the CDR3 is TGTGCCAGCAGCTCCGGGGTCCGGGGGGAGACCCAGTACTTC. It encodes CASSSGVRGETQYF.

A note on this clonotype: A much more abundant neighbour one base away suggests this may be a read error. The V gene is TRBV5-6, the J gene TRBJ2-3; 9 nucleotides line up with TRBD1. This CDR3 is built from 15 residues. The germline V gene has CDR1 SGHDT and CDR2 YYEEEE. The CDR3 loop is CTSSLNRGRLNTQYF. CDR3 in DNA: TGTACCAGCAGCCTAAACAGGGGGCGTCTAAATACGCAGTATTTT.

This clonotype has a handful of counts. One base away lies a much larger clone, so this may be a sequencing read error. This sequence joins TRBV27 and TRBJ2-7; D may correspond to TRBD1 or TRBD2 (6 bases each). This CDR3 has 15 residues. Germline assignment: CDR1 MNHEY and CDR2 SMNVEV (reference sequence). V was clipped by 3 bases and J by 3 bases, with 15 bases between them. CDR3 sequence: CASSFRRDTCYEQYF. CDR3 nucleotide sequence: TGTGCCAGCAGTTTTAGGCGGGACACCTGCTACGAGCAGTACTTC.

This clonotype was observed many times. The chain is built from TRBV29-1 and TRBJ1-2, with TRBD1 matching 9 bases. The germline V gene encodes CDR1 SQVTM and CDR2 ANQGSEA. V shed 3 bases and J 6 bases; nucleotides not matched to a gene: 14. This CDR3 contains 16 residues. The CDR3 DNA reads as TGCAGCGTTGATGACCCGGGACAGGGACTTATTAATGGCTACACCTTC. Translating gives CSVDDPGQGLINGYTF.

This clonotype was detected ten times or more. The chain recombines TRBV28 with TRBJ2-7; D is unresolved. Germline V CDR1 and CDR2: MDHEN, SYDVKM. The V end was cut by 1 base, the J end by 0 bases, with 13 bases between. The CDR3 length is 16 residues. CDR3 protein: CASSLSPQLSSYEQYF. The CDR3, as DNA: TGTGCCAGCAGTTTATCCCCGCAACTTAGCTCCTACGAGCAGTACTTC.

Here the CDR3 reads CASSYIGGETQYF. In DNA, the CDR3 is TGTGCCAGCAGCTACATTGGTGGGGAGACCCAGTACTTC. The chain links TRBV7-2 to TRBJ2-5; D unresolved. The CDR3 extends over 13 amino acids. Germline lookup yields CDR1 SGHTA and CDR2 FQGNSA. V lost 4 bases to trimming and J lost 5 bases, with 11 bases between them.